The present T cell receptor beta chain was sequenced within a study of identical twins. Template switching (which added a universal primer site) was used, and cDNA carried unique molecular identifiers. TCRdb reprocessed the 5' RACE reads with MiXCR, giving one entry per CDR3 protein. The sample contains about 700,000 distinct CDR3 sequences, around 5.7% of which appear only once. Study results and caveats: Twins shared out-of-frame alpha sequences with excess low generation probability. One should note that invariant MAIT and iNKT cells could partly confound zero-insertion analyses. Conclusions relied on cross-sectional statistical analysis, not following the same donors.

Of note for this clonotype: Antigen: not known. The germline gene is not matched at one end of the junction; a read error may be the cause.

Germline loops: CDR1 DFQATT, CDR2 SNEGSKA (reference sequence). This CDR3 spans 10 amino acids. The specimen sequenced was naive T cells sorted from blood. The sequence came from a man between 18 and 29 years old in good health. The genes are TRBV20-1 and TRBJ1-1; D is possibly TRBD1 (5 bases). The CDR3 region is CSARQIEAIF. CDR3 sequence (DNA): TGCAGTGCCCGACAGATTGAAGCTATCTTT.